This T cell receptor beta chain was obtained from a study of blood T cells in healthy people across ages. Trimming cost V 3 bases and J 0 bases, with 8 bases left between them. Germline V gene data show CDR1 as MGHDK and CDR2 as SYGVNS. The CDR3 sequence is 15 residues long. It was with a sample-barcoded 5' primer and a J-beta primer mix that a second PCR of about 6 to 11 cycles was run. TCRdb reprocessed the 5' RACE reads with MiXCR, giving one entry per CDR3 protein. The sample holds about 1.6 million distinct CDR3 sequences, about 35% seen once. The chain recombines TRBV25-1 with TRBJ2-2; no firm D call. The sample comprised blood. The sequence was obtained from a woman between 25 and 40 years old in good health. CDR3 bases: TGTGCCAGCAGTGACGGAATAACGAACACCGGGGAGCTGTTTTTT. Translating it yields CASSDGITNTGELFF.